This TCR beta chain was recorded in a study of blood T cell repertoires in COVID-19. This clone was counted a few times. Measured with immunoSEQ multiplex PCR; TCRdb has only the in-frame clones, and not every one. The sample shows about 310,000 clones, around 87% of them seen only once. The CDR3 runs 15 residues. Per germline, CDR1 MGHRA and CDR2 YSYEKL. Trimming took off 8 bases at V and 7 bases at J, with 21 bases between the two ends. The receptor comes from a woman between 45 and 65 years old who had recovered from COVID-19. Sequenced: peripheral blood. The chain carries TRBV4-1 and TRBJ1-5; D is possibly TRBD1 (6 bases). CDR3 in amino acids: CASSSLNRDLQPQHF. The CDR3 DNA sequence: TGCGCCAGCTCCTCGCTAAACAGGGACCTCCAGCCCCAGCATTTT.